Each of the 20 T cell receptor beta chains below was sequenced from the same sample in a study of control samples from healthy donors and cancer patients. This table comes from immunoSEQ multiplex PCR, and its TCRdb copy is limited to in-frame clones, with some not included. This table has some 140,000 clones, roughly 92% appearing once. Sequencing input: blood. The receptors shown here come from a man younger than 40 in good health.

The chain carries TRBV30 and TRBJ2-2; the D is unclear. Trimming shortened V by 0 bases and J by 3 bases, and 11 bases separated the two germline ends. This CDR3 comprises 15 residues. Germline V CDR1 and CDR2: GTSNPN, SVGIG (reference sequence). The CDR3 loop reads CAWSVTERDTGELFF. The CDR3 coding sequence is TGTGCCTGGAGTGTAACGGAAAGGGACACCGGGGAGCTGTTTTTT.

The rearrangement uses TRBV2 and TRBJ2-7; 11 bases are shared with TRBD2. The germline V gene encodes CDR1 SNHLY and CDR2 FYNNEI. This CDR3 region has 14 residues. The junction had 7 bases not matched to a gene; V was cut back by 6 bases and J by 6 bases. Here the CDR3 reads CASRLLAGVIEQYF. The CDR3 DNA follows: TGTGCCAGCAGGTTACTAGCGGGAGTAATCGAGCAGTACTTC.

This chain joins TRBV6-5 and TRBJ1-5; possible D gene TRBD1, 6 bases. The CDR3 covers 14 residues. V lost 6 bases and J 4 bases, leaving 13 bases between the germline ends. Germline values: CDR1 MNHEY, CDR2 SVGAGI. In nucleotides, the CDR3 is TGTGCCAGCAGGTCCGGGACAAGAAATCAGCCCCAGCATTTT. This translates into CASRSGTRNQPQHF.

This chain links TRBV24-1 with TRBJ2-1; 7 bases are a match to TRBD2. This CDR3 contains 16 residues. Per the germline V gene, CDR1 is KGHDR and CDR2 is SFDVKD. The trim removed 4 bases at V and 3 bases at J, leaving 8 bases unmatched. In nucleotides, the CDR3 is TGTGCCACCAGTGACCGGAAGCGGGACTACTACAATGAGCAGTTCTTC. Amino acid sequence: CATSDRKRDYYNEQFF.

The rearrangement uses TRBV6-7 and TRBJ1-4; 7 nucleotides match TRBD1. TRBV6-7 is labeled an ORF, and its function is uncertain. V shed 8 bases and J 8 bases; nucleotides not matched to a gene: 14. This CDR3 has 15 amino acids. The CDR3 region has the DNA TGTGCCAGCCGTCTACCGGGACAGTCGAAAGAAAAACTGTTTTTT. Translation: CASRLPGQSKEKLFF.

V gene TRBV7-2 combines with J gene TRBJ2-1; 11 nucleotides align to TRBD1. This CDR3 is built from 16 residues. V gave up 3 bases and J gave up 8 bases; unmatched junction bases: 9. The germline V gene encodes CDR1 SGHTA and CDR2 FQGNSA. The CDR3 bases are TGTGCCAGCAGCTTCTTTCGGACAGGGGGCAGGGATGAGCAGTTCTTC. Translated: CASSFFRTGGRDEQFF.

This rearrangement joins TRBV27 to TRBJ1-1; D remains unclear. The V gene's germline CDR1 is MNHEY and CDR2 SMNVEV (reference sequence). The length of the CDR3 is 13 residues. V lost 6 bases and J lost 0, with 8 bases in between. The CDR3 spells CASSSSVNTEAFF. The CDR3 nucleotides are TGTGCCAGCAGCTCTAGCGTGAACACTGAAGCTTTCTTT.

The chain carries TRBV3-1 (or the pseudogene TRBV3-2) and TRBJ2-1; either TRBD1 or TRBD2 may fit D (5 bases each). The V end was cut by 4 bases, the J end by 5 bases, with 18 bases between. The CDR3 has 16 residues. Germline CDR1 reads LGHDT; CDR2 reads YNNKEL (reference sequence). The DNA for the CDR3 is TGTGCCAGCAGCCCGGGCTTAACTGGGACCAACAATGAGCAGTTCTTC. Protein product: CASSPGLTGTNNEQFF.

The chain combines TRBV27 with TRBJ1-5; D may be TRBD1 (5 bases). CDR3 length equals 19 residues. Germline CDR1 is MNHEY and CDR2 is SMNVEV (reference sequence). Trimming left V 4 bases short and J 0 bases short, with 22 bases between. CDR3 in amino acids: CASSSPPPIRGSSNQPQHF. For the CDR3, the DNA is TGTGCCAGCAGTTCCCCCCCTCCTATCCGGGGGAGTAGCAATCAGCCCCAGCATTTT.

The chain has TRBV18 and TRBJ2-5; no definite D call. Germline lookup yields CDR1 KGHSH and CDR2 LQKENI. The CDR3 is 13 amino acids. The V end was cut by 3 bases, the J end by 5 bases, with 10 bases between. CDR3 coding DNA: TGTGCCAGCTCACCTCTACCACTGGAGACCCAGTACTTC. Residues: CASSPLPLETQYF.

This clone was picked up one time. V usage is TRBV3-1 (or the pseudogene TRBV3-2) and J usage is TRBJ2-5, with TRBD2 matching over 16 bases. CDR3 length: 18 amino acids. Looked up from germline, CDR1 is LGHDT and CDR2 is YNNKEL (reference sequence). With 2 bases clipped from V and 5 bases from J, the junction kept 8 bases outside the gene matches. The CDR3 nucleotides are TGTGCCAGCAGCCAAAGTTGGGGGACTAGCGGGAGGGGTGAGACCCAGTACTTC. This gives the protein CASSQSWGTSGRGETQYF.

The chain joins TRBV3-1 (or the pseudogene TRBV3-2) to TRBJ2-5; 12 bases map to TRBD2. The CDR3 runs 16 residues. The V and J ends lost 0 bases and 4 bases, in that order; junction bases with no gene match: 3. Germline CDR1 reads LGHDT; CDR2 reads YNNKEL (reference sequence). The CDR3 bases are TGTGCCAGCAGCCAAGATAGACTAGCGGGAGCAGAGACCCAGTACTTC. It translates to CASSQDRLAGAETQYF.

The chain links TRBV7-2 to TRBJ2-1, with D possibly being TRBD2 (5 bases). Germline values: CDR1 SGHTA, CDR2 FQGNSA. CDR3 length: 13 residues. V was shortened by 2 bases and J by 6 bases, with 8 bases between the two germline ends. The CDR3 is CASSLFRGNEQFF. Here the CDR3 DNA reads TGTGCCAGCAGCTTATTTCGGGGCAATGAGCAGTTCTTC.

This chain connects TRBV5-8 to TRBJ2-3, with TRBD1 identical over 8 bases. The CDR3 sequence is 15 residues long. Trimming removed 4 bases from V and 6 bases from J; junction bases left unmatched: 10. The germline V gene encodes CDR1 SGHTS and CDR2 YDEGEE. The CDR3 here is CASSQSGTGVDTQYF. CDR3 coding DNA: TGTGCCAGCAGCCAATCCGGGACAGGAGTGGATACGCAGTATTTT.

This chain links TRBV19 with TRBJ2-1; TRBD2 matches 9 bases. V shed 9 bases, J shed 4 bases, and the junction held 7 bases outside the gene matches. Germline assignment: CDR1 LNHDA and CDR2 SQIVND (reference sequence). The CDR3 is 14 amino acids. CDR3 amino acids: CARRGGGSYNEQFF. As DNA, the CDR3 is TGTGCCAGGCGGGGGGGAGGATCTTACAATGAGCAGTTCTTC.

The V and J genes are TRBV30 and TRBJ2-1; no clear D. Trimming removed 4 bases from V and 15 bases from J, with 13 bases in between. The germline V gene encodes CDR1 GTSNPN and CDR2 SVGIG (reference sequence). This CDR3 contains 10 residues. The CDR3 bases are TGTGCCTGGAACGCCCCAAAGCCGTTCTTC. Its protein product is CAWNAPKPFF.

The chain joins TRBV19 to TRBJ1-5; tentatively, D is TRBD1 (6 bases). In germline, CDR1 is LNHDA, CDR2 SQIVND (reference sequence). V was pared by 3 bases and J by 8 bases, with 11 bases between. This CDR3 is built from 13 residues. Here the CDR3 reads CASSIEGGKPQHF. The CDR3 nucleotides are TGTGCCAGTAGTATTGAAGGGGGTAAGCCCCAGCATTTT.

This chain joins TRBV10-3 and TRBJ2-3; no reliable D call. With 7 bases removed from V and 2 bases from J, the gap between germline ends came to 7 bases. The V gene's germline CDR1 is ENHRY and CDR2 SYGVKD. CDR3 size: 12 residues. The CDR3 bases are TGTGCCATCACGACGGTCACAGATACGCAGTATTTT. The encoded protein is CAITTVTDTQYF.

J is TRBJ2-7 and V is TRBV18, with 7 bases lining up with TRBD1. The germline CDR1 and CDR2 sequences are KGHSH and LQKENI. Unmatched junction bases numbered 5, after V lost 6 bases and J lost 0 bases. This CDR3 spans 14 amino acids. CDR3 nucleotides: TGTGCCAGCTCCACGGGACAGCTCTCCTACGAGCAGTACTTC. As protein: CASSTGQLSYEQYF.

This chain joins TRBV15 and TRBJ1-1; D not certain. The CDR3 runs 16 residues. Germline loops: CDR1 LNHNV, CDR2 YYDKDF (reference sequence). V was trimmed by 2 bases and J by 1 base, leaving 14 bases between them. The CDR3, as DNA: TGTGCCACCAGCAGAATGCTCCCCCGGGAGAACACTGAAGCTTTCTTT. Protein: CATSRMLPRENTEAFF.